Below, one T cell receptor (beta chain) is given with its context. This entry is derived from a study of blood T cell repertoires in COVID-19. For the study at large: PBMCs, B-cell-depleted T cells, or T cells provided the cDNA or gDNA that made up the material.

Germline-derived CDR1 and CDR2 are MDHEN and SYDVKM. There are 14 residues in the CDR3. The V gene lost 9 bases and the J gene lost 4 bases, with 18 bases spanning the gap. Across 20 to 25 US areas, participants ranged in age from about 18 to 90 years. Exposed participants encountered a COVID-19 case during the 2 weeks preceding study entry. Data came from immunoSEQ multiplex PCR; TCRdb stores just in-frame clones and leaves some out. The sample holds 250,000 to 400,000 clones; 85% are singletons and the top ten take 1.9%. The sequenced material came from PBMCs or T cells enriched from blood (not recorded which). This sequence joins TRBV28 and TRBJ2-5; maybe TRBD1 (5 bases). This clonotype was sampled from a woman younger than 45 who had been exposed to COVID-19. CDR3 nucleotide sequence: TGTGCCAGTACGCAGGGAAAGGTGGGAGAGACCCAGTACTTC. It specifies CASTQGKVGETQYF.